This T cell receptor beta chain is from a study of T cell responses to AZD1222 COVID-19 vaccine. Sequencing used immunoSEQ multiplex PCR; TCRdb keeps in-frame clones, though not all of them. There are 150,000 or so clones in the sample; about 88% occur only once, and approximately 3.1% lies in the top ten. Study outcomes and limitations: Clonal diversity was possibly underestimated, and the donors were mostly white British, with more females. All repertoire sampling was performed exclusively after the peak T cell response.

This clone has just one count. Its antigen is not known. This CDR3 is built from 13 residues. V lost 5 bases to trimming and J lost 5 bases, with 12 bases between them. Per the germline V gene, CDR1 is SEHNR and CDR2 is FQNEAQ (reference sequence). The chain is built from TRBV7-9 and TRBJ1-1, with D unresolved. The sample in question was peripheral blood, obtained on day 0 of AZD1222 vaccination. This receptor was identified in an adult in good health. CDR3 nucleotide sequence: TGTGCCAGCAGCCCGGGGAGGGTGACTGAAGCTTTCTTT. Translating it yields CASSPGRVTEAFF.